The TCR beta chain described here comes from a study of CD8+CD57+ T cells in acquired aplastic anemia. Patients included in sequencing had previously demonstrated CD8+CD57+ cell expansion by flow cytometry. This clonotype has ten or more counts. V gave up 5 bases and J gave up 0 bases, with 23 bases separating them. Germline-derived CDR1 and CDR2 are SNHLY and FYNNEI. The CDR3 contains 19 residues. According to the study, genomic DNA was the template for TCR beta VDJ and CDR3 profiling. A single record per CDR3 protein comes from TCRdb applying MiXCR to the reads. The sample yields about 150,000 distinct CDR3 sequences, roughly 54% seen once.

V usage is TRBV2 and J usage is TRBJ2-1; D call uncertain. The receptor's source is a human donor with aplastic anemia. Material for sequencing was sorted CD4+, CD8+, or CD8+CD57+ T cells (not recorded which) from PBMCs. This CDR3 is CASSPYRVAGFSSYNEQFF. CDR3 bases: TGTGCCAGCAGTCCGTATCGAGTGGCTGGGTTTAGCTCCTACAATGAGCAGTTCTTC.